This note documents a single T cell receptor beta chain sequence. Per germline, CDR1 MNHNY and CDR2 SVGAGI (reference sequence). The V segment lost 6 bases and the J segment 3 bases; nucleotides outside the gene matches: 8. This CDR3 region has 15 residues. The data derive from a study of T cell changes during pregnancy in multiple sclerosis. Measured with immunoSEQ multiplex PCR; TCRdb has only the in-frame clones, and not every one. The sample consists of around 22,000 clones, 80% to 95% of them appearing once. The clonotype originates from a female donor in good health, enrolled as a control in a pregnancy study. The sequences come from CD4+ T cells from peripheral blood mononuclear cells, collected after pregnancy. V is TRBV6-6 and J is TRBJ2-3, with TRBD1 identical over 8 bases. For the CDR3, the DNA is TGTGCCAGCAGACAGGACAGGGAGGCGACAGATACGCAGTATTTT. Translation: CASRQDREATDTQYF.